The 15 T cell receptor beta chains in this list originate from one sample, sequenced in a study of glioma-infiltrating T cells. The iRepertoire nested amplicon-rescue multiplex PCR amplified TCR alpha and beta CDR3s from RNA. From the multiplex PCR reads, TCRdb called clonotypes with MiXCR, one entry per CDR3 protein. This sample has under 4,000 distinct CDR3 sequences; 80% to 90% occur once, and the top ten carry more than 30%. Sequenced material: glioma tissue, nonneoplastic brain tissue, or PBMCs (not recorded which). These receptors were obtained from a human donor with low-grade glioma or glioblastoma, undergoing nonglioma brain surgery, or in good health (not recorded which).

A word on this clonotype: This beta chain was picked up by a library intended for alpha chains and is off target, so its count carries little meaning. CDR3 loop: CASSCHTDYGYTF. The DNA for the CDR3 is TGTGCCAGCAGTTGCCACACCGACTATGGCTACACCTTC. The V gene is TRBV6-2 or TRBV6-3, the J gene TRBJ1-2; D gene unclear. The ends were cut back, 4 bases at V and 3 bases at J, with 9 bases in the middle. Looked up from germline, CDR1 is MNHEY and CDR2 is SVGEGT. The CDR3 covers 13 residues.

This clonotype was found once. In a library made to pick up alpha chains, this beta chain is a stray read with a size that means little. This chain joins TRBV9 and TRBJ1-5; D unclear. Deletions cut 0 bases from V and 0 bases from J, with 7 bases between. This CDR3 is 15 amino acids long. The germline V gene has CDR1 SGDLS and CDR2 YYNGEE. This CDR3 is CASSVEGNSNQPQHF. CDR3 coding DNA: TGTGCCAGCAGCGTAGAAGGAAATAGCAATCAGCCCCAGCATTTT.

A word on this clonotype: This beta chain came through as a stray read in a library set up for alpha chains, and its size says little. The gene calls are TRBV6-1 and TRBJ2-3, with TRBD2 matching 10 bases. From germline, CDR1 is MNHNS and CDR2 SASEGT. The CDR3 contains 16 residues. The V and J ends lost 8 bases and 4 bases, in that order; junction bases with no gene match: 12. This chain's CDR3 is CASSLSSGSRADTQYF. The CDR3 coding sequence is TGTGCCAGCTCCTTGTCTAGCGGGAGTAGGGCAGATACGCAGTATTTT.

As for this clonotype: The library was built for alpha chains, so this beta chain is an off-target read and its size means little. The CDR3 is CAIRADTGTGGREQYF. The DNA for the CDR3 is TGTGCCATCAGGGCGGATACCGGGACAGGGGGCCGCGAGCAGTACTTC. This chain connects TRBV6-2 or TRBV6-3 to TRBJ2-7; TRBD1 aligns across 12 bases. Per germline, CDR1 MNHEY and CDR2 SVGEGT. CDR3 size: 16 residues. V was clipped by 10 bases and J by 6 bases; unmatched bases: 16.

Worth noting for this clonotype: In a library made to pick up alpha chains, this beta chain is a stray read with a size that means little. The chain combines TRBV28 with TRBJ1-5, with D perhaps TRBD1 (6 bases). Germline V gives CDR1 MDHEN, CDR2 SYDVKM. Trimming pared 7 bases from V and 6 bases from J, leaving 10 bases between. The CDR3 covers 12 residues. The CDR3 sequence is CASNRGSQPQHF. Here the CDR3 DNA reads TGTGCCAGCAATAGGGGGAGTCAGCCCCAGCATTTT. The full variable domain, with the rest looked up from reference TRBV28 and TRBJ1-5, is DVKVTQSSRYLVKRTGEKVFLECVQDMDHENMFWYRQDPGLGLRLIYFSYDVKMKEKGDIPEGYSVSREKKERFSLILESASTNQTSMYLCASNRGSQPQHFGDGTRLSIL.

Comment on this clonotype: This beta chain is a stray sequence in a library constructed for alpha chains; its clone size is not meaningful. This chain uses TRBV11-2 with TRBJ2-5; D gene uncertain. V lost 2 bases, J lost 5 bases, and 9 bases lay in between. CDR1 is SGHAT, CDR2 FQNNGV, per germline. The CDR3 covers 13 residues. The CDR3 DNA sequence: TGTGCCAGCAGCTTAAGCAACCTGGAGACCCAGTACTTC. This encodes CASSLSNLETQYF.

This clonotype has a handful of counts. This beta chain turned up in a library designed for alpha chains; as an off-target read, its abundance says little. J is TRBJ2-1 and V is TRBV20-1; 10 bases match TRBD2. The CDR3 is 17 residues long. Germline V gene lookup returns CDR1 DFQATT and CDR2 SNEGSKA (reference sequence). V shed 0 bases and J 5 bases; nucleotides not matched to a gene: 10. In nucleotides, the CDR3 is TGCAGTGCTAGAGAAGCGGGGGGGCCGATTGTCCACAATGAGCAGTTCTTC. Residues: CSAREAGGPIVHNEQFF.

Concerning this clonotype itself: Being off target in a library aimed at alpha chains, this beta chain has a size of little meaning. The genes are TRBV28 and TRBJ1-4; D possibly corresponds to TRBD1 (5 bases). The CDR3 consists of 12 residues. V was cut by 3 bases and J by 13 bases, with 12 bases left in between. Germline V lookup: CDR1 MDHEN, CDR2 SYDVKM. The CDR3 is CASSFYRKGLFF. CDR3 sequence (DNA): TGTGCCAGCAGTTTTTACAGGAAAGGACTGTTTTTT.

As concerns this clonotype: This beta chain turned up in a library designed for alpha chains; as an off-target read, its abundance says little. The chain links TRBV20-1 to TRBJ2-5, with TRBD1 identical over 8 bases. CDR1 and CDR2 from the germline V gene are DFQATT and SNEGSKA (reference sequence). The CDR3 extends over 15 amino acids. The ends lost 6 bases at V and 2 bases at J; junction bases unmatched: 11. The CDR3 sequence is CSALEPGTGQETQYF. As DNA, the CDR3 is TGCAGTGCCCTAGAGCCCGGGACAGGACAAGAGACCCAGTACTTC.

This clonotype was counted a few times. With the library built for alpha chains, this beta chain is off target and its frequency is not meaningful. The chain joins TRBV27 to TRBJ1-1, with D unclear. Between the trimmed V and J ends, which lost 0 bases and 6 bases, there was a span of 8 bases. CDR1 MNHEY and CDR2 SMNVEV come from the germline V gene (reference sequence). This CDR3 spans 13 amino acids. The CDR3 region is CASSLSVSAEAFF. The CDR3 nucleotides read TGTGCCAGCAGTTTATCGGTGTCAGCTGAAGCTTTCTTT.

As for this clonotype: The CDR3 carries no conserved terminal phenylalanine or tryptophan, so it likely arises from a read error. This beta chain is a stray read from a library made for alpha chains; its abundance is not meaningful. CDR3 sequence: CSAPRDHGAYEQYS. The CDR3, as DNA: TGCAGTGCTCCCCGGGACCATGGGGCTTACGAGCAGTACTCC. The chain combines TRBV20-1 with TRBJ2-7, with D possibly being TRBD1 or TRBD2 (5 bases each). This CDR3 has 14 residues. Germline V gene data show CDR1 as DFQATT and CDR2 as SNEGSKA (reference sequence). Trimming took off 5 bases at V and 4 bases at J, with 18 bases between the two ends.

As for this clonotype: This beta chain turned up in a library designed for alpha chains; as an off-target read, its abundance says little. The chain is built from TRBV20-1 and TRBJ1-5; 8 bases are shared with TRBD1. The CDR3 runs to 14 residues. V lost 3 bases to trimming and J lost 5 bases; unmatched junction nucleotides: 6. From germline, CDR1 is DFQATT and CDR2 SNEGSKA (reference sequence). CDR3 sequence: CSASLQGGDQPQHF. CDR3 nucleotide sequence: TGCAGTGCTAGCCTACAGGGGGGTGATCAGCCCCAGCATTTT.

In the case of this clonotype: Little can be read into the size of this beta chain, an off-target read in a library designed for alpha chains. The chain joins TRBV12-3 or TRBV12-4 to TRBJ1-3; D call uncertain. The CDR3 covers 13 residues. Trimming pared 7 bases from V and 0 bases from J, leaving 7 bases between. CDR3 sequence: CASIYSSGNTIYF. The CDR3 DNA is TGTGCCAGCATCTACAGCTCTGGAAACACCATATATTTT.

Concerning this clonotype: As an off-target read in a library built for alpha chains, this beta chain has a frequency of little significance. This chain joins TRBV4-2 and TRBJ2-7; TRBD2 is a possible D gene (5 bases). Germline V gives CDR1 LGHNA, CDR2 YNFKEQ. Trimming cost V 7 bases and J 8 bases, with 15 bases left between them. The CDR3 runs to 12 residues. The CDR3 spells CASTLRDNKQYF. The CDR3 bases are TGTGCCAGCACCCTCCGGGATAACAAGCAGTACTTC.

As for this clonotype: This beta chain slipped into a library made for alpha chains as a stray read, so its size is not meaningful. For the CDR3, the DNA is TGTGCCAGCAGCCAAGCGGGAGGTTTCTACAATGAGCAGTTCTTC. Its protein is CASSQAGGFYNEQFF. The chain is built from TRBV7-2 and TRBJ2-1; 9 bases agree with TRBD2. The V gene's germline CDR1 is SGHTA and CDR2 FQGNSA. V lost 5 bases to trimming and J lost 3 bases; unmatched junction nucleotides: 5. The CDR3 length is 15 residues.